This is a list of T cell receptor beta chains from one sample in a study of cytomegalovirus exposure and HLA in healthy donors. Method: immunoSEQ multiplex PCR; TCRdb's copy keeps in-frame clones and lacks some. The sample lists 200,000 to 250,000 clones, 60% to 80% occurring once. The specimen was PBMCs. The receptors stem from a man between 18 and 35 years old in good health and CMV-seronegative. Both conserved end residues are part of each CDR3. The order of the fields is V gene, clone size, J gene, D gene, CDR3 protein, CDR3 DNA. D genes are given only for firm matches. For some rows the clone size is stated as once, few or many, or as a class when expanded; others skip it.

V: TRBV13
size: NA
J: TRBJ2-1
D: TRBD2
CDR3: CASRFLSSGISYNEQFF
DNA: TGTGCCAGCAGGTTCCTTTCTAGCGGGATTTCCTACAATGAGCAGTTCTTC

V: TRBV11-3
size: few
J: TRBJ2-2
D: TRBD2
CDR3: CASSKLAGGLTGELFF
DNA: TGTGCCAGCAGCAAACTAGCGGGAGGACTCACCGGGGAGCTGTTTTTT

V: TRBV7-6
size: NA
J: TRBJ2-7
D: TRBD1
CDR3: CASSLGDRVGYEQYF
DNA: TGTGCCAGCAGCTTAGGGGACAGGGTTGGCTACGAGCAGTACTTC

V: TRBV29-1
size: NA
J: TRBJ2-7
D: TRBD1
CDR3: CSVDSAGGTGDKQYF
DNA: TGCAGCGTTGATTCTGCTGGAGGGACAGGGGACAAGCAGTACTTC

V: TRBV5-8
size: NA
J: TRBJ2-3
D: NA
CDR3: CASRPYSDTQYF
DNA: TGTGCCAGCAGGCCTTACAGCGATACGCAGTATTTT

V: TRBV6-4
size: once
J: TRBJ2-7
D: TRBD2
CDR3: CASHSGFMVGYEQYF
DNA: TGTGCCAGCCATAGCGGGTTTATGGTCGGCTACGAGCAGTACTTC

V: TRBV6-5
size: NA
J: TRBJ2-7
D: NA
CDR3: CASSYPGQSYEQYF
DNA: TGTGCCAGCAGTTACCCTGGACAGTCCTACGAGCAGTACTTC

V: TRBV9
size: NA
J: TRBJ1-2
D: TRBD1
CDR3: CASSPGQGNYGYTF
DNA: TGTGCCAGCAGCCCGGGACAGGGGAACTATGGCTACACCTTC

V: TRBV25-1
size: NA
J: TRBJ1-2
D: TRBD1
CDR3: CASAGQGNYYGYTF
DNA: TGTGCCAGCGCGGGACAGGGGAATTACTATGGCTACACCTTC

V: TRBV6-4
size: NA
J: TRBJ2-3
D: NA
CDR3: CATSQGLSTDTQYF
DNA: TGTGCCACCTCCCAGGGGCTTAGCACAGATACGCAGTATTTT

V: TRBV5-1
size: NA
J: TRBJ2-7
D: NA
CDR3: CASSPDRTYEQYF
DNA: TGCGCCAGCAGCCCTGACAGAACCTACGAGCAGTACTTC

V: TRBV5-1
size: NA
J: TRBJ2-7
D: NA
CDR3: CASSRGAYEQYF
DNA: TGCGCCAGCAGCCGGGGAGCCTACGAGCAGTACTTC

V: TRBV7-8
size: NA
J: TRBJ1-2
D: TRBD1
CDR3: CASSPGQGNYGYTF
DNA: TGTGCCAGCAGCCCAGGACAGGGGAACTATGGCTACACCTTC